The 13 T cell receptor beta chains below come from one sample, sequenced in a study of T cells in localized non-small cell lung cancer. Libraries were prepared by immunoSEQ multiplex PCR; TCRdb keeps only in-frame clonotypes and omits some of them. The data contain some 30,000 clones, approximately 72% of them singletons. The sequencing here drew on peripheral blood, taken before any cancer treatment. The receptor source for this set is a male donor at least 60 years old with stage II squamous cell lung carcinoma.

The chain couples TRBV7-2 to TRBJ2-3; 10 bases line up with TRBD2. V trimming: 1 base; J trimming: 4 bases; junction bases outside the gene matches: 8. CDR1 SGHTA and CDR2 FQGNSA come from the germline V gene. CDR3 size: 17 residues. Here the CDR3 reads CASSLVGLAGVSDTQYF. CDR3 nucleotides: TGTGCCAGCAGCTTAGTGGGCCTAGCGGGAGTTTCAGATACGCAGTATTTT.

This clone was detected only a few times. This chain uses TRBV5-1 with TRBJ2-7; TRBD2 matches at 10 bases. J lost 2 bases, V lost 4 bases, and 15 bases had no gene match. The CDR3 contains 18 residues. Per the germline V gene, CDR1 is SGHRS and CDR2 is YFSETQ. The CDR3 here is CASSPRTVAGGHAYEQYF. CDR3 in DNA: TGCGCCAGCAGCCCTCGAACGGTAGCGGGAGGTCATGCCTACGAGCAGTACTTC.

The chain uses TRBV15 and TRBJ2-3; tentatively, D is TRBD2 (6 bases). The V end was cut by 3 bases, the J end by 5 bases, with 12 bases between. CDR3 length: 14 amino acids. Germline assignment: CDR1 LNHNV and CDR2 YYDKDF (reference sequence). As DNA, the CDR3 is TGTGCCACCAGCAGGGCGGGGACGAAAGATACGCAGTATTTT. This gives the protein CATSRAGTKDTQYF.

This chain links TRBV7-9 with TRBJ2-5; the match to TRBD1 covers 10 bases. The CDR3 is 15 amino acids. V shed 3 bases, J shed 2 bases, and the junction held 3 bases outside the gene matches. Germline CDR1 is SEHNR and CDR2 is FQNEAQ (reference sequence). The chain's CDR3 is CASSFRQGAQETQYF. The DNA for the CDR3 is TGTGCCAGCAGCTTCCGACAGGGGGCTCAAGAGACCCAGTACTTC.

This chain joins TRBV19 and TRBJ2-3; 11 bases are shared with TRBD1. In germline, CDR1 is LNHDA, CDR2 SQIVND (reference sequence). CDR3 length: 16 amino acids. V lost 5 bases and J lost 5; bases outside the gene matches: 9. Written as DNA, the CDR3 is TGTGCCAGTAGTTATTCGGGGACAGGGGGTAAAGATACGCAGTATTTT. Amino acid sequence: CASSYSGTGGKDTQYF.

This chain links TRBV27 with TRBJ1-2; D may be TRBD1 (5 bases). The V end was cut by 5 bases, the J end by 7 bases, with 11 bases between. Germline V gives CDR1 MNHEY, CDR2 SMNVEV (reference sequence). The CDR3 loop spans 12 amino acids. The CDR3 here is CASSGPQVGYTF. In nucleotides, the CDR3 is TGTGCCAGCAGTGGTCCACAGGTTGGCTACACCTTC.

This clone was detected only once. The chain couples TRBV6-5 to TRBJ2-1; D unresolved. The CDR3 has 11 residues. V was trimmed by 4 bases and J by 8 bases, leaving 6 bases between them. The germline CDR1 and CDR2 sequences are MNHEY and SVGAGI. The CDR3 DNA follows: TGTGCCAGCAGTTCCTGGGATGAGCAGTTCTTC. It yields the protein CASSSWDEQFF.

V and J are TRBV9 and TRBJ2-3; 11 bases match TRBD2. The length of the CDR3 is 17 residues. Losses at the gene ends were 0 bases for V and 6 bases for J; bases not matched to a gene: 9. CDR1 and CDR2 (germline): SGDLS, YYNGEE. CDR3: CASSVVGSGGAGDTQYF. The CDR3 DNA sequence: TGTGCCAGCAGCGTAGTCGGTAGCGGGGGGGCTGGGGATACGCAGTATTTT.

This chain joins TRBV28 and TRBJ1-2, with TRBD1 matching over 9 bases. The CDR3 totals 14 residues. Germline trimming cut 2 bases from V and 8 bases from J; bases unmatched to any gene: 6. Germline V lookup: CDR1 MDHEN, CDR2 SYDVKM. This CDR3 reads CASSLRRDRAGYTF. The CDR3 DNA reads TGTGCCAGCAGTTTACGCCGGGACAGGGCGGGCTACACCTTC.

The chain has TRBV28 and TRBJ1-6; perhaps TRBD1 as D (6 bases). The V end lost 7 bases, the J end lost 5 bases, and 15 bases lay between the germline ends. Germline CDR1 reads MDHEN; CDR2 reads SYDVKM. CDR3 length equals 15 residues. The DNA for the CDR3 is TGTGCCAGCATCAAGGGGGGCTTCGATAATTCACCCCTCCACTTT. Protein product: CASIKGGFDNSPLHF.

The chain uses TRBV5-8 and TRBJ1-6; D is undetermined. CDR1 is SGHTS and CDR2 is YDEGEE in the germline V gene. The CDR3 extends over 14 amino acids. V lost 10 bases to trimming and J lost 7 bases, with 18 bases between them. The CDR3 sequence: CAAEGPTVNSPLHF. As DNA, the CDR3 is TGTGCCGCAGAGGGTCCAACCGTCAATTCACCCCTCCACTTT.

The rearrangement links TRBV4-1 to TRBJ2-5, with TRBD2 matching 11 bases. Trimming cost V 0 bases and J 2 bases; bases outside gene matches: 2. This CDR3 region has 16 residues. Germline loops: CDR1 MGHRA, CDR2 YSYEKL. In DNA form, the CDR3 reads TGCGCCAGCAGCCAAGATACTAGCGGGGGACAAGAGACCCAGTACTTC. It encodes CASSQDTSGGQETQYF.

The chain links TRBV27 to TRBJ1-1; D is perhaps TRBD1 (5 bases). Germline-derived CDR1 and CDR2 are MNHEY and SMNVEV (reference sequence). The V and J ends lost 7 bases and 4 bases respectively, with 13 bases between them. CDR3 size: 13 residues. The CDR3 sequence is CASTQRGRTEAFF. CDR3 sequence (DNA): TGTGCCAGCACTCAAAGGGGACGCACTGAAGCTTTCTTT.